Listed below are T cell receptor beta chains from one sample, sequenced in a study of shared clonotypes between healthy human individuals. Sequencing used immunoSEQ multiplex PCR; TCRdb keeps in-frame clones, though not all of them. Of 450,000 to 500,000 clones in the sample, around 80% were seen once. Input material: PBMCs. These receptors all stem from a woman between 40 and 50 years old in good health. Some clones in this sample may be carry-over from other donors' samples. The CDR3 runs from the conserved cysteine through the conserved F or W. Each record gives: CDR3 length, J gene, clone size, V gene, D gene, CDR3 protein, CDR3 DNA. The D gene is left open where the match is weak. Size tells how often a clone was seen (once, few, many) or the class of an expanded clone, and some rows leave it out.

15	TRBJ2-7	many	TRBV6-6	TRBD1	CASRSGQGAAYEQYF	TGTGCCAGCAGATCTGGACAGGGGGCAGCCTACGAGCAGTACTTC
11	TRBJ1-2	-	TRBV28	-	CASTNNYGYTF	TGTGCCAGCACCAATAACTACGGCTACACCTTC
16	TRBJ2-7	few	TRBV14	-	CASSQGGGTRSYEQYF	TGTGCCAGCAGCCAAGGAGGGGGGACTCGCTCCTACGAGCAGTACTTC
13	TRBJ2-1	once	TRBV10-3	-	CAISGGAGVEQFF	TGTGCCATCAGTGGGGGGGCGGGAGTTGAGCAGTTCTTC
16	TRBJ1-5	-	TRBV5-6	-	CASSFLGQVVNQPQHF	TGTGCCAGCAGCTTTTTGGGGCAGGTGGTCAATCAGCCCCAGCATTTT
18	TRBJ2-1	-	TRBV7-7	TRBD2	CASSLSRGVASGRAREFF	TGTGCTAGCAGCTTATCCCGGGGGGTGGCTAGCGGGAGGGCCCGAGAGTTCTTC
16	TRBJ1-2	-	TRBV2	TRBD1	CASSEGWDSPNYGYTF	TGTGCCAGCAGTGAAGGTTGGGACAGCCCTAACTATGGCTACACCTTC
13	TRBJ2-7	-	TRBV27	-	CASSPRTSYEQYF	TGTGCCAGCAGTCCTAGGACAAGCTACGAGCAGTACTTC
15	TRBJ2-1	-	TRBV7-8	TRBD2	CASSLTGGPRNEQFF	TGTGCCAGCAGCTTGACGGGAGGGCCGAGGAATGAGCAGTTCTTC
14	TRBJ2-7	-	TRBV11-2	-	CASSSPQDSYEQYF	TGTGCCAGCAGCTCACCCCAAGACAGTTACGAGCAGTACTTC
12	TRBJ2-3	-	TRBV30	-	CAWEGGTDTQYF	TGTGCCTGGGAGGGGGGTACAGATACGCAGTATTTT
13	TRBJ2-3	-	TRBV27	-	CASSSAPIDTQYF	TGTGCCAGCAGTTCCGCCCCCATCGATACGCAGTATTTT
15	TRBJ1-1	-	TRBV14	-	CASSPFTGVNTEAFF	TGTGCCAGCAGCCCTTTCACAGGTGTGAACACTGAAGCTTTCTTT
12	TRBJ2-2	once	TRBV6-1	-	CASSWDTGELFF	TGTGCCAGCAGTTGGGACACCGGGGAGCTGTTTTTT
17	TRBJ2-3	-	TRBV2	TRBD2	CASSEYSGTSGTDTQYF	TGTGCCAGCAGTGAATATAGCGGGACTAGCGGCACAGATACGCAGTATTTT
14	TRBJ1-2	-	TRBV11-2	-	CASSSMTTPLSYTF	TGTGCCAGCAGCTCGATGACAACCCCTCTTAGCTACACCTTC
14	TRBJ2-5	-	TRBV10-3	-	CAISRAGEQETQYF	TGTGCCATCAGTAGGGCAGGGGAGCAAGAGACCCAGTACTTC
16	TRBJ2-3	few	TRBV7-2	-	CASSLVGTLRTDTQYF	TGTGCCAGCAGCTTAGTTGGCACCTTGAGAACAGATACGCAGTATTTT
14	TRBJ1-1	-	TRBV18	TRBD1	CASSPQGWDSEAFF	TGTGCCAGCTCACCACAGGGTTGGGACAGTGAAGCTTTCTTT
15	TRBJ1-2	few	TRBV7-9	TRBD1	CASRRPGQGGYGYTF	TGTGCCAGCAGGAGGCCCGGACAGGGTGGCTATGGCTACACCTTC
14	TRBJ2-1	once	TRBV7-7	-	CASSSDASSNEQFF	TGTGCTAGCAGCTCCGATGCCTCGAGCAATGAGCAGTTCTTC
13	TRBJ1-1	-	TRBV4-2	-	CASSSTSNTEAFF	TGTGCCAGCAGTTCCACATCGAACACTGAAGCTTTCTTT
15	TRBJ2-3	once	TRBV4-2	-	CASSQVSSFTDTQYF	TGTGCCAGCAGCCAGGTATCTAGCTTCACAGATACGCAGTATTTT
13	TRBJ2-5	-	TRBV28	TRBD1	CASTGTAEETQYF	TGTGCCAGCACCGGGACAGCCGAAGAGACCCAGTACTTC
14	TRBJ2-1	-	TRBV27	-	CASSFGPDSVEQFF	TGTGCCAGCAGTTTTGGCCCCGATTCGGTTGAGCAGTTCTTC
16	TRBJ2-5	-	TRBV5-5	-	CASSLGLSSFRETQYF	TGTGCCAGCAGCCTGGGGCTGAGTTCCTTTCGGGAGACCCAGTACTTC
14	TRBJ1-2	-	TRBV7-9	TRBD1	CASSSAGGGYGYTF	TGTGCCAGCAGTTCCGCAGGGGGTGGCTATGGCTACACCTTC
12	TRBJ2-7	-	TRBV5-1	-	CASSLVAEEQYF	TGCGCCAGCAGCCTTGTTGCTGAAGAGCAGTACTTC
14	TRBJ2-7	-	TRBV27	-	CASIRSGPPYEQYF	TGTGCCAGCATTAGGAGCGGTCCCCCCTACGAGCAGTACTTC
20	TRBJ2-1	-	TRBV10-2	TRBD2	CASSEPPGLAREWGRDEQFF	TGCGCCAGCAGTGAGCCACCGGGACTAGCGAGAGAGTGGGGGCGCGATGAGCAGTTCTTC
16	TRBJ2-2	-	TRBV7-9	-	CASSLGREPYTGELFF	TGTGCCAGCAGCTTGGGACGGGAGCCGTACACCGGGGAGCTGTTTTTT
14	TRBJ1-2	once	TRBV2	-	CASTFYDSDLGYTF	TGTGCCAGCACCTTTTATGACAGTGATTTGGGCTACACCTTC
15	TRBJ1-5	-	TRBV28	-	CASDSRAGGNQPQHF	TGTGCCTCCGACTCCAGGGCTGGGGGCAATCAGCCCCAGCATTTT
15	TRBJ1-4	-	TRBV27	-	CASSASGQINEKLFF	TGTGCCAGCAGTGCCTCGGGGCAGATTAATGAAAAACTGTTTTTT
13	TRBJ2-7	-	TRBV29-1	-	CSVDRGSFGEQYF	TGCAGCGTTGATCGGGGTAGCTTTGGCGAGCAGTACTTC
12	TRBJ2-7	once	TRBV6-6	-	CASSYSRYEQYF	TGTGCCAGCAGTTACAGCCGCTACGAGCAGTACTTC
16	TRBJ2-7	-	TRBV15	-	CATSSLLVGVIYEQYF	TGTGCCACCAGCAGCCTACTAGTCGGAGTTATCTACGAGCAGTACTTC
13	TRBJ1-5	-	TRBV7-8	-	CASSQQPDQPQHF	TGTGCCAGCAGTCAACAACCCGATCAGCCCCAGCATTTT
15	TRBJ1-1	-	TRBV5-4	-	CASSLAGGGNTEAFF	TGTGCCAGCAGCTTGGCTGGGGGGGGTAACACTGAAGCTTTCTTT
18	TRBJ2-3	-	TRBV28	TRBD2	CASSANLDGLAGIDTQYF	TGTGCCAGCAGTGCGAACTTAGACGGACTAGCGGGAATAGATACGCAGTATTTT
17	TRBJ2-7	-	TRBV18	TRBD2	CASSPYTSGLSSYEQYF	TGTGCCAGCTCACCGTATACTAGCGGGCTAAGCTCCTACGAGCAGTACTTC
15	TRBJ2-3	-	TRBV11-2	-	CASRQAGRKIDTQYF	TGTGCCAGCAGACAGGCGGGCCGGAAGATAGATACGCAGTATTTT
14	TRBJ2-2	-	TRBV5-1	TRBD1	CASSQQGVTGELFF	TGCGCCAGCAGCCAACAGGGGGTCACCGGGGAGCTGTTTTTT
13	TRBJ2-6	-	TRBV2	-	CATQSAGANVLTF	TGTGCCACACAATCGGCTGGGGCCAACGTCCTGACTTTC
15	TRBJ2-1	-	TRBV7-3	-	CASSLSRDSVNEQFF	TGTGCCAGCAGCTTATCCCGGGACTCCGTCAATGAGCAGTTCTTC
14	TRBJ2-3	-	TRBV15	TRBD1	CATSYRGRTDTQYF	TGTGCCACCAGCTACAGGGGGAGGACAGATACGCAGTATTTT
16	TRBJ2-7	-	TRBV30	-	CAWSPTNPSATYEQYF	TGTGCCTGGAGCCCAACGAATCCTAGCGCGACCTACGAGCAGTACTTC
15	TRBJ2-4	-	TRBV15	-	CATSDGYRRSDIQYF	TGTGCCACCAGCGATGGTTACAGGCGGTCGGACATTCAGTACTTC
14	TRBJ2-3	-	TRBV5-1	-	CASSLGGDTDTQYF	TGCGCCAGCAGCTTGGGCGGGGACACAGATACGCAGTATTTT